Listed below are T cell receptor beta chains from one sample, sequenced in a study of T cell responses to AZD1222 COVID-19 vaccine. Repertoires were generated with immunoSEQ multiplex PCR, while TCRdb's copy carries only in-frame clones and drops some. In the table there are around 100,000 clones, 88% of which are singletons. The input for sequencing was peripheral blood, taken 28 days after the second AZD1222 dose. These receptors all stem from an adult who received the AZD1222 COVID-19 vaccine. Both conserved end residues are part of each CDR3. A D gene is named only where the DNA matches it firmly. Only some rows state a clone size, as once, few, many or a class for expanded clones.

J: TRBJ2-2; D: .; V: TRBV10-3; size: .; CDR3: CAITSRPLPNTGELFF; DNA: TGTGCCATCACTTCTCGGCCACTCCCGAACACCGGGGAGCTGTTTTTT
J: TRBJ1-4; D: TRBD1; V: TRBV18; size: .; CDR3: CASSYRGANEKLFF; DNA: TGTGCCAGCTCATACAGGGGGGCTAATGAAAAACTGTTTTTT
J: TRBJ1-5; D: .; V: TRBV10-2; size: .; CDR3: CASSSTGGQPQHF; DNA: TGCGCCAGCAGTTCAACGGGAGGACAGCCCCAGCATTTT
J: TRBJ1-3; D: .; V: TRBV19; size: .; CDR3: CATRPGEDSGNTIYF; DNA: TGTGCTACTAGGCCAGGGGAGGACTCTGGAAACACCATATATTTT
J: TRBJ2-1; D: .; V: TRBV11-3; size: few; CDR3: CASSLTTDTYNEQFF; DNA: TGTGCCAGCAGCTTGACGACAGATACCTACAATGAGCAGTTCTTC
J: TRBJ2-1; D: TRBD2; V: TRBV5-4; size: .; CDR3: CASSGLAGGAYNEQFF; DNA: TGTGCCAGCAGCGGCTTAGCGGGGGGAGCCTACAATGAGCAGTTCTTC
J: TRBJ1-2; D: .; V: TRBV19; size: few; CDR3: CASQRADFTNYGYTF; DNA: TGTGCCAGTCAAAGGGCTGACTTTACTAACTATGGCTACACCTTC
J: TRBJ1-6; D: .; V: TRBV3-1/TRBV3-2; size: .; CDR3: CASSQDPLGRLNSPLHF; DNA: TGTGCCAGCAGCCAAGATCCCCTCGGCCGGCTTAATTCACCCCTCCACTTT
J: TRBJ1-4; D: .; V: TRBV5-1; size: .; CDR3: CASSLAGLEWGNEKLFF; DNA: TGCGCCAGCAGCTTGGCCGGTTTAGAATGGGGTAATGAAAAACTGTTTTTT
J: TRBJ2-1; D: TRBD1; V: TRBV5-1; size: .; CDR3: CASSGTGSSYNEQFF; DNA: TGCGCCAGCAGCGGGACAGGGTCTTCCTACAATGAGCAGTTCTTC
J: TRBJ2-7; D: .; V: TRBV27; size: .; CDR3: CASSKSYTYEQYF; DNA: TGTGCCAGCAGCAAGTCTTATACCTACGAGCAGTACTTC
J: TRBJ2-5; D: TRBD1; V: TRBV18; size: .; CDR3: CASSPFDRAQETQYF; DNA: TGTGCCAGCTCACCCTTTGACAGGGCCCAGGAGACCCAGTACTTC
J: TRBJ1-5; D: TRBD1; V: TRBV4-3; size: few; CDR3: CASSQDLISNRDRHQPQHF; DNA: TGCGCCAGCAGCCAAGATCTGATATCAAACCGGGACAGGCATCAGCCCCAGCATTTT
J: TRBJ1-1; D: TRBD1; V: TRBV2; size: .; CDR3: CASSPGQGRKKDTEAFF; DNA: TGTGCCAGCAGCCCGGGACAGGGTCGGAAAAAGGACACTGAAGCTTTCTTT
J: TRBJ2-5; D: TRBD1; V: TRBV10-3; size: .; CDR3: CAIGTTGTQETQYF; DNA: TGTGCCATCGGGACGACAGGGACCCAAGAGACCCAGTACTTC
J: TRBJ1-5; D: .; V: TRBV19; size: .; CDR3: CASSIPLQPQHF; DNA: TGTGCCAGTAGTATTCCTCTCCAGCCCCAGCATTTT
J: TRBJ1-3; D: TRBD1; V: TRBV7-2; size: .; CDR3: CASSSGQGSGNTIYF; DNA: TGTGCCAGCAGCTCAGGACAGGGGTCGGGAAACACCATATATTTT
J: TRBJ2-3; D: TRBD2; V: TRBV5-1; size: .; CDR3: CASSPTSGGASFTDTQYF; DNA: TGCGCCAGCAGTCCGACTAGCGGGGGGGCCTCCTTCACAGATACGCAGTATTTT